What follows are 25 T cell receptor beta chains derived from one specimen sequenced in a study of cytomegalovirus exposure and HLA in healthy donors. Here immunoSEQ multiplex PCR was the method, and the copy in TCRdb shows in-frame clones only, minus some. The table shows some 140,000 clones, with roughly nine tenths occurring only once. Sequencing input: PBMCs. These receptors all stem from a man younger than 35 in good health and CMV-seronegative.

CDR3 in DNA: TGTGCCAGCAGCCTAACAGGGGTCGGAGGAAACACCATATATTTT. The encoded protein is CASSLTGVGGNTIYF. V gene TRBV7-2 combines with J gene TRBJ1-3; TRBD1 aligns across 7 bases. Unmatched junction bases numbered 8, after V lost 5 bases and J lost 4 bases. Germline CDR1 and CDR2: SGHTA and FQGNSA. CDR3 size: 15 residues.

The chain has TRBV18 and TRBJ1-2; D remains unclear. Germline V gene sequence: CDR1 KGHSH, CDR2 LQKENI. The ends were cut back, 2 bases at V and 0 bases at J, with 13 bases in the middle. CDR3 size: 16 residues. The CDR3, as DNA: TGTGCCAGCTCACCATCGACGGGAGGTTCTAACTATGGCTACACCTTC. The encoded protein is CASSPSTGGSNYGYTF. Variable domain in full (rest from reference TRBV18 and TRBJ1-2): NAGVMQNPRHLVRRRGQEARLRCSPMKGHSHVYWYRQLPEEGLKFMVYLQKENIIDESGMPKERFSAEFPKEGPSILRIQQVVRGDSAAYFCASSPSTGGSNYGYTFGSGTRLTVV.

This clone came up once. The V and J genes are TRBV5-1 and TRBJ1-3; tentative D call: TRBD1 (6 bases). The germline CDR1 and CDR2 sequences are SGHRS and YFSETQ. V gave up 0 bases and J gave up 0 bases, with 10 bases separating them. This CDR3 contains 16 residues. This chain's CDR3 is CASSLVGGHSGNTIYF. The DNA for the CDR3 is TGCGCCAGCAGCTTGGTAGGGGGACACTCTGGAAACACCATATATTTT. The whole variable domain, remainder taken from reference TRBV5-1 and TRBJ1-3, is KAGVTQTPRYLIKTRGQQVTLSCSPISGHRSVSWYQQTPGQGLQFLFEYFSETQRNKGNFPGRFSGRQFSNSRSEMNVSTLELGDSALYLCASSLVGGHSGNTIYFGEGSWLTVV.

The V call is TRBV10-2, the J call TRBJ2-3; TRBD1 aligns across 7 bases. This CDR3 spans 14 amino acids. V lost 4 bases, J lost 0 bases, and 1 base stayed unmatched. The V gene's germline CDR1 is WSHSY and CDR2 SAAADI. This chain's CDR3 is CASSVGQSTDTQYF. Here the CDR3 DNA reads TGCGCCAGCAGTGTGGGACAGAGCACAGATACGCAGTATTTT.

V is TRBV5-4 and J is TRBJ2-7, with 7 bases matching TRBD2. The CDR3 is 15 residues long. Per the germline V gene, CDR1 is SGHNT and CDR2 is YYREEE (reference sequence). Trimming took 0 bases from V and 2 from J; bases not matched to a gene: 5. CDR3 in DNA: TGTGCCAGCAGCTTGGCCGGGACTAAGACCTACGAGCAGTACTTC. It specifies CASSLAGTKTYEQYF.

This chain uses TRBV6-1 with TRBJ1-5; 9 bases line up with TRBD1. The ends lost 4 bases at V and 4 bases at J; junction bases unmatched: 5. CDR3 size: 15 residues. Germline V gene lookup returns CDR1 MNHNS and CDR2 SASEGT. The CDR3 nucleotides are TGTGCCAGCAGTGTCCGGGACAGGGTTAATCAGCCCCAGCATTTT. Translation: CASSVRDRVNQPQHF.

The chain joins TRBV7-6 to TRBJ2-7, with 7 bases that match TRBD2. Germline-derived CDR1 and CDR2 are SGHVS and FNYEAQ. J lost 5 bases, V lost 0 bases, and 7 bases had no gene match. The CDR3 runs 15 residues. The chain's CDR3 is CASSLAVSGRDEQYF. The CDR3 DNA sequence: TGTGCCAGCAGCTTAGCAGTCTCAGGGAGGGACGAGCAGTACTTC.

The rearrangement uses TRBV7-9 and TRBJ1-4; D is unclear. Trimming took off 5 bases at V and 5 bases at J, with 12 bases between the two ends. Germline loops: CDR1 SEHNR, CDR2 FQNEAQ (reference sequence). The CDR3 contains 14 residues. The CDR3 here is CASSQTGRNEKLFF. The CDR3 DNA sequence: TGTGCCAGCAGCCAGACGGGGAGAAATGAAAAACTGTTTTTT.

The CDR3 protein is CASSIISGNEKLFF. The DNA of the CDR3 is TGTGCCAGTAGTATTATCTCGGGTAATGAAAAACTGTTTTTT. This chain uses TRBV19 with TRBJ1-4; D is unresolved. Deletions cut 3 bases from V and 4 bases from J, with 9 bases between. The CDR3 runs to 14 residues. Germline V lookup: CDR1 LNHDA, CDR2 SQIVND (reference sequence).

The chain combines TRBV5-1 with TRBJ2-3, with 14 bases identical to TRBD2. The CDR3 has 17 amino acids. Germline V gives CDR1 SGHRS, CDR2 YFSETQ. The junction had 8 bases not matched to a gene; V was cut back by 2 bases and J by 6 bases. CDR3 region: CASSFGTSGRGVDTQYF. The CDR3 DNA follows: TGCGCCAGCAGCTTCGGGACTAGCGGGAGAGGAGTGGATACGCAGTATTTT.

The rearrangement joins TRBV19 to TRBJ1-2; D unresolved. CDR1 is LNHDA and CDR2 is SQIVND in the germline V gene (reference sequence). This CDR3 spans 13 amino acids. CDR3 protein: CAAASGGYYGYTF. CDR3 coding DNA: TGTGCAGCTGCGTCAGGTGGATACTATGGCTACACCTTC.

The CDR3 DNA sequence: TGCGCCAGCAGCCAAGATCAGGGGACGGTAGGCACTGAAGCTTTCTTT. This encodes CASSQDQGTVGTEAFF. V and J are TRBV4-1 and TRBJ1-1, with D possibly TRBD1 on 6 matching bases. The CDR3 has 16 residues. Trimming removed 0 bases at V and 4 bases at J, with 15 bases between. The germline CDR1 and CDR2 sequences are MGHRA and YSYEKL.

The chain uses TRBV5-5 and TRBJ2-7, with D perhaps matching TRBD1 (6 bases). This CDR3 has 15 residues. The V gene lost 4 bases and the J gene lost 0 bases, with 14 bases spanning the gap. Germline CDR1 reads SGHKS; CDR2 reads YYEKEE (reference sequence). The CDR3 sequence is CASSTGQYTSYEQYF. The DNA for the CDR3 is TGTGCCAGCAGCACCGGACAGTATACCTCCTACGAGCAGTACTTC.

This chain links TRBV27 with TRBJ2-7; 9 bases fit TRBD2. The CDR3 is made up of 14 amino acids. The germline gives CDR1 MNHEY, CDR2 SMNVEV (reference sequence). V gave up 5 bases and J gave up 7 bases; unmatched junction bases: 9. As DNA, the CDR3 is TGTGCCAGCAGTCCTATGCGGGGGGGGCTGGAGCAGTACTTC. This encodes CASSPMRGGLEQYF.

The rearrangement links TRBV10-3 to TRBJ1-3; TRBD1 might be the D (6 bases). The V gene's germline CDR1 is ENHRY and CDR2 SYGVKD. V lost 8 bases and J 3 bases, leaving 14 bases between the germline ends. The CDR3 contains 14 residues. The DNA of the CDR3 is TGTGCCATCTCACCCGGGACATTTGGAAACACCATATATTTT. It encodes CAISPGTFGNTIYF.

In its sample, this clone was seen once. This sequence joins TRBV2 and TRBJ1-1, with a tentative D call TRBD1 (6 bases). Trimming left V 6 bases short and J 1 base short, with 12 bases between. The CDR3 covers 14 residues. Looked up from germline, CDR1 is SNHLY and CDR2 is FYNNEI. CDR3 loop: CASSGDTPNTEAFF. The DNA for the CDR3 is TGTGCCAGCAGCGGGGACACGCCGAACACTGAAGCTTTCTTT.

This clone came up a few times. The chain links TRBV28 to TRBJ2-7; D not certain. The ends were cut back, 10 bases at V and 0 bases at J, with 16 bases in the middle. The CDR3 runs 14 residues. Germline V lookup: CDR1 MDHEN, CDR2 SYDVKM. The CDR3 region is CATLLESYSYEQYF. CDR3 nucleotide sequence: TGTGCCACCCTCCTTGAGTCCTACTCCTACGAGCAGTACTTC. The full variable domain, rest sourced from reference TRBV28 and TRBJ2-7, is DVKVTQSSRYLVKRTGEKVFLECVQDMDHENMFWYRQDPGLGLRLIYFSYDVKMKEKGDIPEGYSVSREKKERFSLILESASTNQTSMYLCATLLESYSYEQYFGPGTRLTVT.

The chain is built from TRBV6-1 and TRBJ2-1; perhaps TRBD1 as D (6 bases). CDR1 is MNHNS, CDR2 SASEGT, per germline. This CDR3 region has 14 residues. Trimming removed 6 bases at V and 2 bases at J, with 11 bases between. The chain's CDR3 is CASRTGIAYNEQFF. CDR3 DNA: TGTGCCAGCAGAACAGGGATCGCCTACAATGAGCAGTTCTTC.

J is TRBJ2-7 and V is TRBV6-7; tentatively, D is TRBD2 (6 bases). TRBV6-7 is treated as an ORF (open reading frame) with a function not yet certain. V was trimmed by 2 bases and J by 3 bases, leaving 11 bases between them. CDR3 size: 14 residues. The CDR3 is CASSYIGSSYEQYF. In nucleotides, the CDR3 is TGTGCCAGCAGTTACATCGGGAGTAGCTACGAGCAGTACTTC.

DNA for the CDR3: TGTGCCATCAGTGAACCGTCGGCAGGCTACGAGCAGTACTTC. It translates to CAISEPSAGYEQYF. The V and J genes are TRBV10-3 and TRBJ2-7; D is uncertain. The CDR3 is 14 amino acids. Per the germline V gene, CDR1 is ENHRY and CDR2 is SYGVKD. Trimming left V 3 bases short and J 3 bases short, with 12 bases between.

The V and J genes are TRBV29-1 and TRBJ2-1, with 10 nucleotides matching TRBD1. There are 15 residues in the CDR3. CDR1 and CDR2 (germline): SQVTM, ANQGSEA. With V trimmed by 4 bases and J by 2 bases, 5 bases remained unmatched. CDR3 coding DNA: TGCAGCGTTGCGGACAGGGGGGGAACCTACAATGAGCAGTTCTTC. As protein: CSVADRGGTYNEQFF.

This chain uses TRBV6-5 with TRBJ2-5, with D maybe TRBD2 (5 bases). Per germline, CDR1 MNHEY and CDR2 SVGAGI. Trimming removed 8 bases at V and 1 base at J, with 17 bases between. This CDR3 is built from 15 residues. The CDR3 reads CASSNLEAVQETQYF. The DNA of the CDR3 is TGTGCCAGCTCAAACCTGGAGGCCGTCCAAGAGACCCAGTACTTC.

The chain links TRBV28 to TRBJ2-7, with D maybe TRBD1 (6 bases). In germline, CDR1 is MDHEN, CDR2 SYDVKM. CDR3 length: 15 residues. V dropped 5 bases and J dropped 3 bases, with 17 bases sitting between them. The CDR3 loop reads CASSTPQGWGYEQYF. In nucleotides, the CDR3 is TGTGCCAGCAGTACACCCCAGGGGTGGGGCTACGAGCAGTACTTC.

V usage is TRBV19 and J usage is TRBJ1-4; 8 bases map to TRBD1. V was clipped by 7 bases and J by 5 bases; unmatched bases: 9. The CDR3 length is 15 residues. CDR1 and CDR2 from the germline V gene are LNHDA and SQIVND (reference sequence). The CDR3 loop reads CASKPGQAQNEKLFF. CDR3 bases: TGTGCCAGTAAGCCGGGACAGGCCCAAAATGAAAAACTGTTTTTT.

The chain carries TRBV5-1 and TRBJ2-5; 11 bases fit TRBD2. This CDR3 spans 17 amino acids. With V trimmed by 0 bases and J by 5 bases, 9 bases remained unmatched. In germline, CDR1 is SGHRS, CDR2 YFSETQ. CDR3 loop: CASSLVAGGPLSETQYF. The DNA of the CDR3 is TGCGCCAGCAGCTTGGTAGCGGGGGGGCCGCTTTCCGAGACCCAGTACTTC. Variable domain in full (rest from reference TRBV5-1 and TRBJ2-5): KAGVTQTPRYLIKTRGQQVTLSCSPISGHRSVSWYQQTPGQGLQFLFEYFSETQRNKGNFPGRFSGRQFSNSRSEMNVSTLELGDSALYLCASSLVAGGPLSETQYFGPGTRLLVL.